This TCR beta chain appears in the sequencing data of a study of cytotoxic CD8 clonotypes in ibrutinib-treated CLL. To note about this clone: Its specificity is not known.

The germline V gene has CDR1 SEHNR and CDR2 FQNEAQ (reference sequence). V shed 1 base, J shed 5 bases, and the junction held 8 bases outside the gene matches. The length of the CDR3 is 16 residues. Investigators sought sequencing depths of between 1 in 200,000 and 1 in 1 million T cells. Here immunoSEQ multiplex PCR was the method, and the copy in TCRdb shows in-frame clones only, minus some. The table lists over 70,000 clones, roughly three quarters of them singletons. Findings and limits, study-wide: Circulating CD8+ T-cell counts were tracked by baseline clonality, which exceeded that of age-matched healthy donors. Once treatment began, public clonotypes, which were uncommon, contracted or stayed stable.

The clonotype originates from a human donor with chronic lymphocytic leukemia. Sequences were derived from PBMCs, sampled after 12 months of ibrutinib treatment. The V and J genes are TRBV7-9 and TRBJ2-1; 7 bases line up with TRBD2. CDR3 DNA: TGTGCCAGCAGCTTAGGGGGCGGGAGTCTCGACAATGAGCAGTTCTTC. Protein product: CASSLGGGSLDNEQFF. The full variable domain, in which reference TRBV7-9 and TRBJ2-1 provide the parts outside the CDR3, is DTGVSQNPRHKITKRGQNVTFRCDPISEHNRLYWYRQTLGQGPEFLTYFQNEAQLEKSRLLSDRFSAERPKGSFSTLEIQRTEQGDSAMYLCASSLGGGSLDNEQFFGPGTRLTVL.